This T cell receptor beta chain was found in a study of cytomegalovirus exposure and HLA in healthy donors. Study background: According to later analysis, the same platform produced the 120 or so validation and about 630 first-cohort repertoires.

Germline CDR1 reads SNHLY; CDR2 reads FYNNEI. Trimming at V came to 5 bases and at J to 7 bases, leaving 6 bases not matched to a gene. CDR3 length: 14 amino acids. Clones were sequenced by immunoSEQ multiplex PCR, and TCRdb holds only the in-frame ones, with some missing. The sample holds some 120,000 clones; 85% to 90% are singletons and the top ten take roughly 1.4%. Remarks on this clone: What it recognizes is unknown.

Among the 100 to 150 subjects of the validation cohort, separate from the approximately 670-subject first cohort, were the donors. Study-level points and caveats: In vitro testing confirmed three CMV-associated chains as specific for CMV antigens. High specificity and sensitivity for cytomegalovirus status were reported for the classifier.

The gene calls are TRBV2 and TRBJ2-1, with 9 bases fitting TRBD1. The clonotype was recovered from a man aged 30-40 years in good health and CMV-seronegative. Sequenced input: PBMCs. The CDR3 sequence: CASSSGTGMNEQFF. For the CDR3, the DNA is TGTGCCAGCAGTTCCGGGACAGGGATGAATGAGCAGTTCTTC.